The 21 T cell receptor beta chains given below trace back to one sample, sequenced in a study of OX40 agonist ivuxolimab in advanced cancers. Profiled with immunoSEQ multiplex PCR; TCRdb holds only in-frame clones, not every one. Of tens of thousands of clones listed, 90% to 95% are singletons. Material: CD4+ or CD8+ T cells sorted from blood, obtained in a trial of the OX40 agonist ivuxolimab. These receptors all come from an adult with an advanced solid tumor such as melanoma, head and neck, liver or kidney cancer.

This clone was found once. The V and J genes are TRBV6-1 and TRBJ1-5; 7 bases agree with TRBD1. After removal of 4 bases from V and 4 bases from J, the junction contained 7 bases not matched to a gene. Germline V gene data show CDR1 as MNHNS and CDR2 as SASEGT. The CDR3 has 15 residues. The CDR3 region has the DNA TGTGCCAGCAGTGTAAAGGCAGGGGGGAATCAGCCCCAGCATTTT. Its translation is CASSVKAGGNQPQHF.

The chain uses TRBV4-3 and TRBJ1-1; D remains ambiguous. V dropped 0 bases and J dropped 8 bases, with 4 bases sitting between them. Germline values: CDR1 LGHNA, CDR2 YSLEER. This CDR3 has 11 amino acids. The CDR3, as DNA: TGCGCCAGCAGCCAAGAGCTGGAAGCTTTCTTT. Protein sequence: CASSQELEAFF.

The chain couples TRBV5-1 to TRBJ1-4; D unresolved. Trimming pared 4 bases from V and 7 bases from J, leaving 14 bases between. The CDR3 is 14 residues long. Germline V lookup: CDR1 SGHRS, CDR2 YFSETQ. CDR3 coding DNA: TGCGCCAGCAGCGGCGGGGTCGTCGGTGAAAAACTGTTTTTT. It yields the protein CASSGGVVGEKLFF.

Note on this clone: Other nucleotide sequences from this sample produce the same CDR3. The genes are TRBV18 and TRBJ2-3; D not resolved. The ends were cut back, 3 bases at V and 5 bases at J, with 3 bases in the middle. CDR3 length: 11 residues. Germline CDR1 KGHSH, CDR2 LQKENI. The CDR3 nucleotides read TGTGCCAGCTCACCCGAAGATACGCAGTATTTT. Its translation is CASSPEDTQYF.

CDR3 DNA sequence: TGTGCCAGCAGGGGGCGTCGGGCAATGAACACTGAAGCTTTCTTT. Protein product: CASRGRRAMNTEAFF. The chain joins TRBV7-9 to TRBJ1-1; a possible D gene is TRBD1 (5 bases). Germline values: CDR1 SEHNR, CDR2 FQNEAQ (reference sequence). With 6 bases removed from V and 0 bases from J, the gap between germline ends came to 14 bases. The CDR3 runs to 15 residues. Filled out from reference TRBV7-9 and TRBJ1-1, the complete variable domain reads DTGVSQNPRHKITKRGQNVTFRCDPISEHNRLYWYRQTLGQGPEFLTYFQNEAQLEKSRLLSDRFSAERPKGSFSTLEIQRTEQGDSAMYLCASRGRRAMNTEAFFGQGTRLTVV.

The CDR3 nucleotides read TGTGCCAGCTCACCCACCGGTAGTACGGAGACCCAGTACTTC. As protein: CASSPTGSTETQYF. The V gene is TRBV18, the J gene TRBJ2-5; the D is unclear. The CDR3 length is 14 residues. The ends were cut back, 3 bases at V and 5 bases at J, with 13 bases in the middle. Germline CDR1 reads KGHSH; CDR2 reads LQKENI.

CDR3 DNA sequence: TGCAGCGTTGAAGGAAAGGGCGGGAGGGTCCAAGAGACCCAGTACTTC. Its protein product is CSVEGKGGRVQETQYF. This chain joins TRBV29-1 and TRBJ2-5, with 9 bases matching TRBD2. The CDR3 length is 16 residues. V shed 1 base and J 1 base; nucleotides not matched to a gene: 7. Per germline, CDR1 SQVTM and CDR2 ANQGSEA.

CDR3 amino acids: CASRRELGRNTEAFF. In nucleotides, the CDR3 is TGTGCCAGCAGGCGAGAGTTGGGACGGAACACTGAAGCTTTCTTT. V is TRBV7-9 and J is TRBJ1-1; D might be TRBD1 (5 bases). CDR3 length: 15 amino acids. Trimming removed 6 bases at V and 1 base at J, with 15 bases between. Germline CDR1 SEHNR, CDR2 FQNEAQ (reference sequence).

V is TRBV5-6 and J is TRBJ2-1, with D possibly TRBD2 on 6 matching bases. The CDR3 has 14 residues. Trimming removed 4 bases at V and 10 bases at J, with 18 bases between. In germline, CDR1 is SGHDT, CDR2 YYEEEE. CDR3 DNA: TGTGCCAGCAGCCATGGCGGGGTCCGGAGGGAGCAGTTCTTC. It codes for CASSHGGVRREQFF.

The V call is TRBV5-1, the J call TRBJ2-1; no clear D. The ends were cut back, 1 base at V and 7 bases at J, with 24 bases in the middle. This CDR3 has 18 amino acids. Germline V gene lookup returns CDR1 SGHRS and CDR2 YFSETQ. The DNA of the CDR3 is TGCGCCAGCAGCTTGACGCCGAGAGTTTTTGCTTCCCTTAATGAGCAGTTCTTC. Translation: CASSLTPRVFASLNEQFF. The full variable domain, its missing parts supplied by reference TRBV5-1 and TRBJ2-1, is KAGVTQTPRYLIKTRGQQVTLSCSPISGHRSVSWYQQTPGQGLQFLFEYFSETQRNKGNFPGRFSGRQFSNSRSEMNVSTLELGDSALYLCASSLTPRVFASLNEQFFGPGTRLTVL.

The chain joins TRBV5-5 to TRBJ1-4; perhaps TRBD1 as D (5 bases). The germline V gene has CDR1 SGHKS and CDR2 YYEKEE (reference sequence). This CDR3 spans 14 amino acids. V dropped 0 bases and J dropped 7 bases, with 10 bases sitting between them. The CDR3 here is CASSLGGEGEKLFF. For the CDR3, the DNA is TGTGCCAGCAGCTTGGGGGGCGAGGGTGAAAAACTGTTTTTT.

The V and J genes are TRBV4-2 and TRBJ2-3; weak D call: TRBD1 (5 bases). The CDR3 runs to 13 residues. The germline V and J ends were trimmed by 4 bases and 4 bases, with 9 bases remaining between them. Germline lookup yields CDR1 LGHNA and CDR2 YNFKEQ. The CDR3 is CASSLTGADTQYF. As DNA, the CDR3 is TGTGCCAGCAGCCTCACAGGCGCAGATACGCAGTATTTT.

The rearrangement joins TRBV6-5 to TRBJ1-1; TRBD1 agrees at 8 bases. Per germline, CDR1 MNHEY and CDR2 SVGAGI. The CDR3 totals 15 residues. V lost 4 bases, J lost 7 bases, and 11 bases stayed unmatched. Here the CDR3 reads CASSSRGRELNEAFF. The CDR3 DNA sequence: TGTGCCAGCAGTTCCAGGGGGCGCGAATTAAATGAAGCTTTCTTT.

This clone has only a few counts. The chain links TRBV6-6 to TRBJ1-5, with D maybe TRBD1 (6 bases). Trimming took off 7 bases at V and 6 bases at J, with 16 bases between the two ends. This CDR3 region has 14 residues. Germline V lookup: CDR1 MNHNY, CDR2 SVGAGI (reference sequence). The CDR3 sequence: CASIPNRDGQPQHF. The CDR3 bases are TGTGCCAGCATCCCGAACAGGGATGGTCAGCCCCAGCATTTT.

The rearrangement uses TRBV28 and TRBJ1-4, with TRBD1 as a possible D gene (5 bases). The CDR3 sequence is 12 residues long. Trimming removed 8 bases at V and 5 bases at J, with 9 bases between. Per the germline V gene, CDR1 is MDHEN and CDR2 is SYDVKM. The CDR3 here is CASRRGNEKLFF. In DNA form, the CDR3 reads TGTGCCAGCCGACGGGGGAATGAAAAACTGTTTTTT.

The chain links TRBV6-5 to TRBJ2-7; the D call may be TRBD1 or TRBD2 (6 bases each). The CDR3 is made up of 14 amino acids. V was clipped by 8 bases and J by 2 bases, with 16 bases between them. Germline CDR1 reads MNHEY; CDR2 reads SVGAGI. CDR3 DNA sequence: TGTGCCAGCCTATCGAGGGGGAGGACCTACGAGCAGTACTTC. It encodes CASLSRGRTYEQYF.

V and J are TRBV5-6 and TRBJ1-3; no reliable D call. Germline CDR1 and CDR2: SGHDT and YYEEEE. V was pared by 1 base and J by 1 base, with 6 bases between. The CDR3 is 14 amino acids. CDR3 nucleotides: TGTGCCAGCAGCTTGCTGGGTTCTGGAAACACCATATATTTT. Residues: CASSLLGSGNTIYF.

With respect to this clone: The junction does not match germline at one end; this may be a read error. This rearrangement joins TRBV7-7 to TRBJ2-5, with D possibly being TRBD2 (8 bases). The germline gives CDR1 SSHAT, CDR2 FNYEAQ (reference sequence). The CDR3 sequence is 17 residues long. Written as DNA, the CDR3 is TGTGCTAGCAGCTTAGGTCCCGGGACTAGGTCAGGGGGGACCCAGTACTTC. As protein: CASSLGPGTRSGGTQYF.

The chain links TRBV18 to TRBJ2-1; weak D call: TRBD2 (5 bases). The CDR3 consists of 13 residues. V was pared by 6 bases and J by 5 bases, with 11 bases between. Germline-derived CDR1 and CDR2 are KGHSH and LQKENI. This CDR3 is CASSRDGNNEQFF. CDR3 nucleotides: TGTGCCAGCTCCCGTGACGGGAACAATGAGCAGTTCTTC. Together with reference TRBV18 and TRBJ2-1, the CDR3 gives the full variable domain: NAGVMQNPRHLVRRRGQEARLRCSPMKGHSHVYWYRQLPEEGLKFMVYLQKENIIDESGMPKERFSAEFPKEGPSILRIQQVVRGDSAAYFCASSRDGNNEQFFGPGTRLTVL.

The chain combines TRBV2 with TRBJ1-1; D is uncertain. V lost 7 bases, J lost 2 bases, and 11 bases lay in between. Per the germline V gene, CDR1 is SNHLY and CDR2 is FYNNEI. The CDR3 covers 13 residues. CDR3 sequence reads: CASTDGVNTEAFF. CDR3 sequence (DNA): TGTGCCAGCACAGACGGGGTTAACACTGAAGCTTTCTTT.

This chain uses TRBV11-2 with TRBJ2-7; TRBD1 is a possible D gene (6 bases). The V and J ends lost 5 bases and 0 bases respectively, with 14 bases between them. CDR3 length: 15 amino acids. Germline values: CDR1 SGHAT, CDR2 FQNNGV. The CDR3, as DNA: TGTGCCAGCAGCCCGGGACACCTTAGCTCCTACGAGCAGTACTTC. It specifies CASSPGHLSSYEQYF.